The 11 T cell receptor beta chains listed next were all sequenced from one sample in a study of CD8 T cells in Susac syndrome (dated by TCRdb to about 2019). The library was prepared using the immunoSEQ multiplex PCR assay. RNA was extracted using the RNeasy kit, and roughly 0.45 to 1 microgram was reverse transcribed with random hexamers. TCRdb applied fastp at Q25 and MiXCR to the public reads, then kept only in-frame beta chains. Entries that share a CDR3 protein sequence are merged under the most common genes and DNA. For this sample the table gives more than 200,000 distinct CDR3 sequences, of which roughly 93% were detected only once. The top ten hold roughly 0.07% of the sample. The sequencing sample was made of CD4+ T cells from PBMCs. The receptors come from a human donor with multiple sclerosis.

This clonotype was seen a handful of times. This chain uses TRBV6-1 with TRBJ2-5; possible D gene TRBD1, 5 bases. The CDR3 has 15 residues. CDR1 and CDR2 (germline): MNHNS, SASEGT. The V end lost 4 bases, the J end lost 5 bases, and 17 bases lay between the germline ends. In nucleotides, the CDR3 is TGTGCCAGCAGTGTTACGTCGCAGGGTGGCGAGACCCAGTACTTC. The encoded protein is CASSVTSQGGETQYF.

This rearrangement joins TRBV2 to TRBJ2-2, with D tentatively TRBD1 (6 bases). This CDR3 region has 17 residues. Germline-derived CDR1 and CDR2 are SNHLY and FYNNEI. The V end lost 7 bases, the J end lost 1 base, and 19 bases lay between the germline ends. The DNA of the CDR3 is TGTGCCAGCACCCTATCCGGCGGCAGGGGGAACACCGGGGAGCTGTTTTTT. Its translation: CASTLSGGRGNTGELFF.

J is TRBJ1-5 and V is TRBV14; D ambiguous. Germline V CDR1 and CDR2: SGHDN, FVKESK. The V end lost 1 base, the J end lost 6 bases, and 7 bases lay between the germline ends. The CDR3 sequence is 13 residues long. CDR3 protein: CASSQVSGQPQHF. The CDR3 DNA reads as TGTGCCAGCAGCCAAGTTTCTGGTCAGCCCCAGCATTTT.

The chain carries TRBV20-1 and TRBJ2-2, with 7 bases identical to TRBD1. Germline V gene lookup returns CDR1 DFQATT and CDR2 SNEGSKA (reference sequence). CDR3 length: 14 residues. J gave up 0 bases and V 6 bases, and 4 bases lay outside the gene matches. The CDR3 region has the DNA TGCAGTGCAAGGGACAGTTCGAACACCGGGGAGCTGTTTTTT. Protein: CSARDSSNTGELFF.

The chain has TRBV13 and TRBJ2-7; 11 positions match TRBD1. The CDR3 is made up of 16 amino acids. V trimming: 4 bases; J trimming: 4 bases; junction bases outside the gene matches: 9. Germline V gene sequence: CDR1 PRHDT, CDR2 FYEKMQ (reference sequence). CDR3 coding DNA: TGTGCCAGCAGCTCCAACCGGGACAGGGGGTTTTACGAGCAGTACTTC. Translated: CASSSNRDRGFYEQYF.

The chain links TRBV25-1 to TRBJ1-5, with D maybe TRBD1 (6 bases). The CDR3 is made up of 13 amino acids. The V and J ends lost 3 bases and 10 bases respectively, with 13 bases between them. CDR1 and CDR2 (germline): MGHDK, SYGVNS. In nucleotides, the CDR3 is TGTGCCAGCAGTGAGACAGGTTTCCAACCCCAGCATTTT. This gives the protein CASSETGFQPQHF.

The rearrangement uses TRBV7-2 and TRBJ2-1; 9 bases agree with TRBD2. Per the germline V gene, CDR1 is SGHTA and CDR2 is FQGNSA. With V trimmed by 5 bases and J by 6 bases, 8 bases remained unmatched. The CDR3 length is 15 residues. Here the CDR3 DNA reads TGTGCCAGCAGCCTTAGCGGGAGTTACCCCAATGAGCAGTTCTTC. Translated: CASSLSGSYPNEQFF.

On this clonotype itself: At one of its ends the junction is not consistent with the germline gene, which may arise from a read error. The rearrangement uses TRBV6-1 and TRBJ2-5; no reliable D call. Germline values: CDR1 MNHNS, CDR2 SASEGT. There are 13 residues in the CDR3. Written as DNA, the CDR3 is TGTGCCAGCGGTCGGGCGGCAAGAGAGGCCCAGTACTTC. Translating it yields CASGRAAREAQYF.

V gene TRBV20-1 combines with J gene TRBJ1-5, with a tentative D call TRBD1 (6 bases). The CDR3 length is 15 residues. Germline CDR1 reads DFQATT; CDR2 reads SNEGSKA (reference sequence). V lost 4 bases and J lost 5, with 18 bases in between. Written as DNA, the CDR3 is TGCAGTGCTATCCCCCAGATGAGGGGGTATCAGCCCCAGCATTTT. Its protein product is CSAIPQMRGYQPQHF.

The rearrangement links TRBV3-1 to TRBJ2-5; 9 nucleotides line up with TRBD2. Germline CDR1 LGHDT, CDR2 YNNKEL (reference sequence). J lost 2 bases, V lost 4 bases, and 8 bases had no gene match. CDR3 length: 16 residues. CDR3 in DNA: TGTGCCAGCAGCCCTTGGGGGCTAGCGGGACAAGAGACCCAGTACTTC. It encodes CASSPWGLAGQETQYF.

The V call is TRBV9, the J call TRBJ2-1; TRBD1 matches 8 bases. V shed 0 bases and J 0 bases; nucleotides not matched to a gene: 8. The CDR3 consists of 18 residues. The V gene's germline CDR1 is SGDLS and CDR2 YYNGEE. This chain's CDR3 is CASSVGGQGKSSYNEQFF. The CDR3, as DNA: TGTGCCAGCAGCGTAGGTGGACAGGGAAAAAGCTCCTACAATGAGCAGTTCTTC.